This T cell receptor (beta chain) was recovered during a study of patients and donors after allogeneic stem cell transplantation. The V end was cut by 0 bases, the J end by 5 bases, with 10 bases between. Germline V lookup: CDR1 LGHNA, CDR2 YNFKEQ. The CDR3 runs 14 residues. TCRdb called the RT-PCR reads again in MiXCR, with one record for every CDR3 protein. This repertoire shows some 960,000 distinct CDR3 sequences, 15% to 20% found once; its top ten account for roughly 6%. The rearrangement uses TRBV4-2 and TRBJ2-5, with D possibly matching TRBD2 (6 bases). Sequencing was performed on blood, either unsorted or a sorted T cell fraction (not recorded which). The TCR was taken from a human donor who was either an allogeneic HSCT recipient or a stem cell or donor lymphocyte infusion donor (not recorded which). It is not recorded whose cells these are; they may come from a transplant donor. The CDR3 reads CASSQEVGGETQYF. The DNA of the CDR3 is TGTGCCAGCAGCCAAGAAGTGGGGGGTGAGACCCAGTACTTC.